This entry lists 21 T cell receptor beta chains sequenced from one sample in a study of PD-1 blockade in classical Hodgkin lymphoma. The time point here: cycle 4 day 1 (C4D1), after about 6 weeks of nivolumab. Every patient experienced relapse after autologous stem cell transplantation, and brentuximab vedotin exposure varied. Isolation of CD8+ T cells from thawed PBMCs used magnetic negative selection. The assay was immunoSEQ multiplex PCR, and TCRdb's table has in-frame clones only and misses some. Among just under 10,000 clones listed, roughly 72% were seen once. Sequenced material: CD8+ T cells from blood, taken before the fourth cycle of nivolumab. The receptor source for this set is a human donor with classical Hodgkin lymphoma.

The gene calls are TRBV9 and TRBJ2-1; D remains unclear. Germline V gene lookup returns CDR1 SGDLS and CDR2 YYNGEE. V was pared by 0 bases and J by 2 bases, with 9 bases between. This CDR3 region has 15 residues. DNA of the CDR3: TGTGCCAGCAGCGTAGGGGTGGTCCCCTACAATGAGCAGTTCTTC. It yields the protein CASSVGVVPYNEQFF.

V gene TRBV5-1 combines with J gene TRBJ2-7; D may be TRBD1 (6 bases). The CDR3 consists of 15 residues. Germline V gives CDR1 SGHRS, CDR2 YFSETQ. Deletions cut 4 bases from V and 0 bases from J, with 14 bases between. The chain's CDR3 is CASSPAGQTSYEQYF. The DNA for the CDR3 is TGCGCCAGCAGCCCCGCCGGACAGACCTCCTACGAGCAGTACTTC.

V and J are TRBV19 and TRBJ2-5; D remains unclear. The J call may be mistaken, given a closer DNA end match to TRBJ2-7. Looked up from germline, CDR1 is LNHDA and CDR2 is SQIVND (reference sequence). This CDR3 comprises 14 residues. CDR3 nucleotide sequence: TGTGCCAGTAGTATAGACGCCGGGTCCTACGAGCAGTACTTC. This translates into CASSIDAGSYEQYF.

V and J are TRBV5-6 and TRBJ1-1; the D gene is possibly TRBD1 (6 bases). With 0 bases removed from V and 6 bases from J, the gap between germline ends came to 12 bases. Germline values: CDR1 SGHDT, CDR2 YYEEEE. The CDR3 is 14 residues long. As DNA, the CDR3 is TGTGCCAGCAGCTTGGAGCAGGGGCCGGCTGAAGCTTTCTTT. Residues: CASSLEQGPAEAFF.

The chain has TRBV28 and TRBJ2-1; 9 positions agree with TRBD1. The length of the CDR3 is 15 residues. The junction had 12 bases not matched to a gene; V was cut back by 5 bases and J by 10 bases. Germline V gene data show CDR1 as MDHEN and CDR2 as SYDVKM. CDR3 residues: CASSDYPGQGREQFF. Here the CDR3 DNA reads TGTGCCAGCAGTGATTATCCGGGACAGGGACGGGAGCAGTTCTTC.

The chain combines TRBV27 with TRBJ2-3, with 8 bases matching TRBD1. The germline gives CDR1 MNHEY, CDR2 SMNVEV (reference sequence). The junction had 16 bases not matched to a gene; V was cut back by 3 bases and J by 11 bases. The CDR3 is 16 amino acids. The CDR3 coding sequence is TGTGCCAGCAGTTTCAGCAGGGGGCCCACCCCATGGGAGCAGTATTTT. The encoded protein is CASSFSRGPTPWEQYF.

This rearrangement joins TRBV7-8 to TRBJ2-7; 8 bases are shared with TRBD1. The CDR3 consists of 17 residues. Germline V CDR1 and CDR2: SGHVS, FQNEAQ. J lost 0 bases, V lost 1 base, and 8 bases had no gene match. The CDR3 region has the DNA TGTGCCAGCAGCTTAGACCCCGACAGGGGTTACTCCTACGAGCAGTACTTC. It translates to CASSLDPDRGYSYEQYF.

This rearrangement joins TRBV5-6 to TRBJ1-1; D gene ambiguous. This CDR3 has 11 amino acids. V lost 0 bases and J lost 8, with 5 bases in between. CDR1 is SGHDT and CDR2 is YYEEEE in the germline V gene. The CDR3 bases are TGTGCCAGCAGCTTGGGCGGGGAAGCTTTCTTT. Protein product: CASSLGGEAFF.

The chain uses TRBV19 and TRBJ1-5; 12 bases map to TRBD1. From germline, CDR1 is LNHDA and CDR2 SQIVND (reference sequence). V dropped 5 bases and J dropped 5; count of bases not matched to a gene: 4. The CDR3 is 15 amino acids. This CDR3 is CASSAGQGAYQPQHF. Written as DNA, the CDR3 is TGTGCCAGTAGTGCGGGACAGGGGGCGTATCAGCCCCAGCATTTT.

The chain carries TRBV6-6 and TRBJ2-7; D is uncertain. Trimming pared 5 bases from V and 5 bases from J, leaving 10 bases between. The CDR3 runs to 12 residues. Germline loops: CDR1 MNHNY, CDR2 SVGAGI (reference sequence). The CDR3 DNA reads TGTGCCAGCAGTCCTTTTTCGGACGAGCAGTACTTC. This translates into CASSPFSDEQYF.

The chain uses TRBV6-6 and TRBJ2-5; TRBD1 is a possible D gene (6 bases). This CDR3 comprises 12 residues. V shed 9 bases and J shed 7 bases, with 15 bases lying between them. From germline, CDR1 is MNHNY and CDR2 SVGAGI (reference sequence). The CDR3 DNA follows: TGTGCCAGTGGACAGAGAGAGGGGACCCAGTACTTC. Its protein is CASGQREGTQYF.

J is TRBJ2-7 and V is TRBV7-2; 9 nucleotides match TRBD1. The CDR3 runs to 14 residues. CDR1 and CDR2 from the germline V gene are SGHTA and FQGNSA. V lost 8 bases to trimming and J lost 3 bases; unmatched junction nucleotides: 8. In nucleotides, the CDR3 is TGTGCCAGCGCCCCCGGGACAGGGTACTACGAGCAGTACTTC. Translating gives CASAPGTGYYEQYF.

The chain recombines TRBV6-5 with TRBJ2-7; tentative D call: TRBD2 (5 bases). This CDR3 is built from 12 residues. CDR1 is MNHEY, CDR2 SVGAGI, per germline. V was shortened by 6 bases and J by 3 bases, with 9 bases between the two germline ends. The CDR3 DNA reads TGTGCCAGCAGGGACTCAGGCTACGAGCAGTACTTC. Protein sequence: CASRDSGYEQYF.

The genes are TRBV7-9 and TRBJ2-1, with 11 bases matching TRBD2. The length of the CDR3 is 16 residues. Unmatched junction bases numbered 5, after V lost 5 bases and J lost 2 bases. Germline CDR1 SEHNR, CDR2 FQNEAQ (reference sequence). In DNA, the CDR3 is TGTGCCAGCAGCCGACTAGCGGGGACTGCCTACAATGAGCAGTTCTTC. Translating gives CASSRLAGTAYNEQFF.

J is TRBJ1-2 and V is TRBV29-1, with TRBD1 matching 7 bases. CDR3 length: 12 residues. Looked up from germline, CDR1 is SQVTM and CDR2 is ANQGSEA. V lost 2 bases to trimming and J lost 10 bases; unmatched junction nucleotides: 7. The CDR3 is CSVEKGAGSYTF. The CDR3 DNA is TGCAGCGTTGAAAAGGGGGCGGGTTCCTACACCTTC.

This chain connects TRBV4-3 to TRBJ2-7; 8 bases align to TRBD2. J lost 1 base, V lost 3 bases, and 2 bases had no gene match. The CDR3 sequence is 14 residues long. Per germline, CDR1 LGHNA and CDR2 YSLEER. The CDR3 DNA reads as TGCGCCAGCAGCCACATAGCGGGGTCCTACGAGCAGTACTTC. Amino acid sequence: CASSHIAGSYEQYF.

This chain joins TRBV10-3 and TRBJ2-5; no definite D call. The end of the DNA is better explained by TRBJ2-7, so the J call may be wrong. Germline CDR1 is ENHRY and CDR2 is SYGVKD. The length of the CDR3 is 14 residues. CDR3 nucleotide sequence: TGTGCCATCAGTGAGTCCCTCGTGGCCTACGAGCAGTACTTC. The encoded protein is CAISESLVAYEQYF.

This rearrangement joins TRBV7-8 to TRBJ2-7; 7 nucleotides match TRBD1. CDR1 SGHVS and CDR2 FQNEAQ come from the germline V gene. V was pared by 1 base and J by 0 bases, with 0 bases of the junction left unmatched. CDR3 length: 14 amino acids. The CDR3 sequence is CASSLGTGSYEQYF. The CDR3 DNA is TGTGCCAGCAGCTTAGGGACAGGCTCCTACGAGCAGTACTTC.

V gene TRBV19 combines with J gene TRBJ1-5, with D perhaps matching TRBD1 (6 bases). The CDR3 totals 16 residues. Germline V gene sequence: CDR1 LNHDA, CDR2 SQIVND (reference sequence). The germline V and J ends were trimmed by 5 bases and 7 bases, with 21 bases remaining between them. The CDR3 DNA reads TGTGCCAGTAGTTTTGGCGTAGGGGGAGGAGGACAGCCCCAGCATTTT. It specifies CASSFGVGGGGQPQHF. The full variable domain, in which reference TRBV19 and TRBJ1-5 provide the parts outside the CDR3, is DGGITQSPKYLFRKEGQNVTLSCEQNLNHDAMYWYRQDPGQGLRLIYYSQIVNDFQKGDIAEGYSVSREKKESFPLTVTSAQKNPTAFYLCASSFGVGGGGQPQHFGDGTRLSIL.

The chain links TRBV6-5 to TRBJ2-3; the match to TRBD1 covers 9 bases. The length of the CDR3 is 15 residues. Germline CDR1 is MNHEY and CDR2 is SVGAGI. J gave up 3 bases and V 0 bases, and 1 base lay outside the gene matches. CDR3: CASSYSQGATDTQYF. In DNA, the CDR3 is TGTGCCAGCAGTTACTCACAGGGGGCGACAGATACGCAGTATTTT.

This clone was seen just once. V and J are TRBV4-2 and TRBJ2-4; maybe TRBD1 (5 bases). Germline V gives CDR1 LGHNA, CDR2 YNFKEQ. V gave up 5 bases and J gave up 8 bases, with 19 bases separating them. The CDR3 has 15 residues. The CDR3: CASSLGHSNVDIQYF. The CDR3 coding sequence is TGTGCCAGCAGCTTAGGACATTCTAATGTCGACATTCAGTACTTC.